This T cell receptor (beta chain) was documented in a study of cytomegalovirus exposure and HLA in healthy donors. Whole-study findings and limits: Presence/absence analyses assumed roughly uniform sequencing depth across donors, which may not hold. An ancestry cluster, one associated with Asian ancestry, reportedly showed fewer N-insertions than the approximately 670-donor mean in a later analysis. When analyzed later, a missense DCLRE1C variant was found to be linked to TCR beta V- and J-gene trimming.

CDR1 and CDR2 (germline): GTSNPN, SVGIG (reference sequence). Trimming took 2 bases from V and 2 from J, leaving 7 bases between them. CDR3 length: 12 amino acids. This clone showed up just once. The antigen is not known. PCR amplification relied on 60 Vbeta primers (plus 13 Jbeta primers). Produced via immunoSEQ multiplex PCR; TCRdb's table is partial and in-frame only. There are about 73,000 clones in the sample; 65% to 80% occur only once, and 9.5% to 15% lies in the top ten. Sequencing was done on a sample of PBMCs. J is TRBJ2-7 and V is TRBV30; D is unclear. The clonotype originates from a man aged 65 to 85 in good health and CMV-seronegative. DNA for the CDR3: TGTGCCTGGAGTTTAGACACCTACGAGCAGTACTTC. It specifies CAWSLDTYEQYF.